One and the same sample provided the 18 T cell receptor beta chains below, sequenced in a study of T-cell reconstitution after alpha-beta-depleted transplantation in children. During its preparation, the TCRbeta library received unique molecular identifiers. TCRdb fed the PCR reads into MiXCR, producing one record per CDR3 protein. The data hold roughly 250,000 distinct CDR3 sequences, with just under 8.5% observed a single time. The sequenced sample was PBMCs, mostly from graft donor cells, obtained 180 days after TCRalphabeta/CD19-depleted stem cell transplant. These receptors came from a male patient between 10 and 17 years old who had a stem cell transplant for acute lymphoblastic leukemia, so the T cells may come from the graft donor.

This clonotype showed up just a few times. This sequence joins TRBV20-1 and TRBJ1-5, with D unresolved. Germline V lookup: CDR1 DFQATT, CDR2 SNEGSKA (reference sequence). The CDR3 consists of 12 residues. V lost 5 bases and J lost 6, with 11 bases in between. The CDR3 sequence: CSAFRLGQPQHF. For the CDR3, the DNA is TGCAGTGCTTTCCGACTTGGTCAGCCCCAGCATTTT.

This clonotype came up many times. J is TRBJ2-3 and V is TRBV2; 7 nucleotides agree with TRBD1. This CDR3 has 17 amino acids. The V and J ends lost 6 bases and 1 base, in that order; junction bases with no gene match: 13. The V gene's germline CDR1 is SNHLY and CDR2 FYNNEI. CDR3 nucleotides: TGTGCCAGCAGGGATCGGACAGGCCGGGTCGGCACAGATACGCAGTATTTT. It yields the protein CASRDRTGRVGTDTQYF.

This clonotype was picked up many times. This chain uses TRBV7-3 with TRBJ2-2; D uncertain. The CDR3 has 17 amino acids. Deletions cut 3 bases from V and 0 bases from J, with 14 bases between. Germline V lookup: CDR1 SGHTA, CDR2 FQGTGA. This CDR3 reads CASSFPQGNSNTGELFF. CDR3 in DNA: TGTGCCAGCAGCTTCCCCCAAGGGAACTCGAACACCGGGGAGCTGTTTTTT.

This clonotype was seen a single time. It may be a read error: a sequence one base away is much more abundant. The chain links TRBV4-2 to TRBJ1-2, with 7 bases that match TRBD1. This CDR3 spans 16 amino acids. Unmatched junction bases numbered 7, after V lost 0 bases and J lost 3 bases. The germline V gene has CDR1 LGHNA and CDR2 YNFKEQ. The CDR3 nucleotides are TGTGCCAGCAGCCAAGATTGGGGGGGGACAGACTATGGCTACACCTTC. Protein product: CASSQDWGGTDYGYTF.

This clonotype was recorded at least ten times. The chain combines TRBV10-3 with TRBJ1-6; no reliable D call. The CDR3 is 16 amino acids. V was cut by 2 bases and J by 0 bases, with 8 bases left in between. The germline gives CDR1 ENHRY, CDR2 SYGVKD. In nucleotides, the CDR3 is TGTGCCATCAGTGAGGAGGGAGGCTCCTATAATTCACCCCTCCACTTT. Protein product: CAISEEGGSYNSPLHF.

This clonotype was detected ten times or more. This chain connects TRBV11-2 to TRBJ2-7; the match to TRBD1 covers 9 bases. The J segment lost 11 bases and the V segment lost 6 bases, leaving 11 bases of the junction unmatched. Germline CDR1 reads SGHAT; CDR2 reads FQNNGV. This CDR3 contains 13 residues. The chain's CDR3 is CASSSPTQGAEYF. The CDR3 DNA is TGTGCCAGCAGTTCACCGACACAGGGGGCGGAGTACTTC.

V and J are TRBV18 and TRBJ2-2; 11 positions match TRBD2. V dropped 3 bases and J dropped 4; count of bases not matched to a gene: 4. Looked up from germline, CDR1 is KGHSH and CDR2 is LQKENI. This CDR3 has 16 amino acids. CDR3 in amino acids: CASSPLAGGPTGELFF. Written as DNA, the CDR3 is TGTGCCAGCTCACCTCTAGCGGGGGGACCCACCGGGGAGCTGTTTTTT.

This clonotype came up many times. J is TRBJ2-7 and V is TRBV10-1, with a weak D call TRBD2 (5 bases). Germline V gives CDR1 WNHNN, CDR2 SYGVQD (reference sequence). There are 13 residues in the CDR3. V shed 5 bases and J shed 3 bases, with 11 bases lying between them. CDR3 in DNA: TGCGCCAGCAGTAAAGGGAGTAGCTACGAGCAGTACTTC. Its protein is CASSKGSSYEQYF.

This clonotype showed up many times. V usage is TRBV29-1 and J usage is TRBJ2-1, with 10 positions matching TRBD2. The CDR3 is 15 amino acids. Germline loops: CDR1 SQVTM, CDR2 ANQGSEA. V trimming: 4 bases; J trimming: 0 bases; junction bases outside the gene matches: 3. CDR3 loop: CSVAGLASSYNEQFF. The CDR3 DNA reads TGCAGCGTTGCGGGACTAGCGAGCTCCTACAATGAGCAGTTCTTC.

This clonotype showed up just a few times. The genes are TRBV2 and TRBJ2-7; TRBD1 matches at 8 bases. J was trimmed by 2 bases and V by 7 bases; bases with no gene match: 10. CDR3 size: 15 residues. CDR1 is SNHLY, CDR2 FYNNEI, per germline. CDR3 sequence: CASNRGTGPPYEQYF. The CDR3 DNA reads TGTGCCAGCAATAGAGGGACAGGTCCCCCCTACGAGCAGTACTTC. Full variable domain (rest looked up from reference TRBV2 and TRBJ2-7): EPEVTQTPSHQVTQMGQEVILRCVPISNHLYFYWYRQILGQKVEFLVSFYNNEISEKSEIFDDQFSVERPDGSNFTLKIRSTKLEDSAMYFCASNRGTGPPYEQYFGPGTRLTVT.

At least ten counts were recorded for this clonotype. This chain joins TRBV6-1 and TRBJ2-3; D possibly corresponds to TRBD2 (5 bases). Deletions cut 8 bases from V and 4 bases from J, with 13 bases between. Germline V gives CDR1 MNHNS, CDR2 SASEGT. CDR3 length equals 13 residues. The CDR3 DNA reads TGTGCCAGCCGTGGCGGGTCGTCAGATACGCAGTATTTT. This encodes CASRGGSSDTQYF.

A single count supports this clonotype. The CDR3 sequence: CASTQGSREQYF. The CDR3 coding sequence is TGTGCCAGCACCCAGGGAAGTAGAGAGCAGTACTTC. V usage is TRBV6-2 or TRBV6-3 and J usage is TRBJ2-7, with TRBD1 as a possible D gene (5 bases). The ends were cut back, 7 bases at V and 7 bases at J, with 14 bases in the middle. This CDR3 has 12 amino acids. The germline V gene encodes CDR1 MNHEY and CDR2 SVGEGT.

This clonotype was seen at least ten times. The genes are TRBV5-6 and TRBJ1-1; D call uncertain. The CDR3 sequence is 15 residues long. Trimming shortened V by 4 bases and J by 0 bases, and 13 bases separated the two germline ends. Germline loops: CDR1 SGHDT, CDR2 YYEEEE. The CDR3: CASSPMDGMNTEAFF. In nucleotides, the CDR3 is TGTGCCAGCAGCCCTATGGACGGCATGAACACTGAAGCTTTCTTT.

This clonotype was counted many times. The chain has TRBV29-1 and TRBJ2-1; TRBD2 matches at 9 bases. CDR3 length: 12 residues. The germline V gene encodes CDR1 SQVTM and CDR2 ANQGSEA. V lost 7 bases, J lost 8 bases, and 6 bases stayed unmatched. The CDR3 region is CSAVAGVHEQFF. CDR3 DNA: TGCAGCGCCGTAGCGGGAGTACATGAGCAGTTCTTC.

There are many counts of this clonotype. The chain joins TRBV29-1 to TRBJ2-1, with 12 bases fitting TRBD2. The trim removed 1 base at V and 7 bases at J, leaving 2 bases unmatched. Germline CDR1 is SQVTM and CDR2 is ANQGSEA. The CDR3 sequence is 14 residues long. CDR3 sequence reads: CSVEGLAGANEQFF. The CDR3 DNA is TGCAGCGTTGAAGGACTAGCGGGAGCAAATGAGCAGTTCTTC.

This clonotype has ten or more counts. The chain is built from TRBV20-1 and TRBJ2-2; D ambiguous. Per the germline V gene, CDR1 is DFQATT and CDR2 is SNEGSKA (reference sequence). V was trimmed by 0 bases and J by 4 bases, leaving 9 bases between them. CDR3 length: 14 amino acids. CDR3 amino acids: CSAREGSVTGELFF. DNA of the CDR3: TGCAGTGCTAGAGAGGGAAGTGTCACCGGGGAGCTGTTTTTT.

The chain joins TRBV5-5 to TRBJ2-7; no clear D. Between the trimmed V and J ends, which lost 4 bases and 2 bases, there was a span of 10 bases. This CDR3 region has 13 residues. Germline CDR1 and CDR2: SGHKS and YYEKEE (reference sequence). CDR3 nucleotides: TGTGCCAGCAGCCCCGTGGACCCCTACGAGCAGTACTTC. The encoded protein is CASSPVDPYEQYF.

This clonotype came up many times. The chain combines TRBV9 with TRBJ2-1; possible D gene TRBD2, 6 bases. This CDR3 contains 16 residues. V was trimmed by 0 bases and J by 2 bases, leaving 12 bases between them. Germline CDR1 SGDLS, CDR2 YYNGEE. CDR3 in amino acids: CASSVVPSVAYNEQFF. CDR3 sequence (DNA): TGTGCCAGCAGCGTAGTTCCTAGCGTAGCCTACAATGAGCAGTTCTTC. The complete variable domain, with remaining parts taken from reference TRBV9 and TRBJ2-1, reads DSGVTQTPKHLITATGQRVTLRCSPRSGDLSVYWYQQSLDQGLQFLIQYYNGEERAKGNILERFSAQQFPDLHSELNLSSLELGDSALYFCASSVVPSVAYNEQFFGPGTRLTVL.